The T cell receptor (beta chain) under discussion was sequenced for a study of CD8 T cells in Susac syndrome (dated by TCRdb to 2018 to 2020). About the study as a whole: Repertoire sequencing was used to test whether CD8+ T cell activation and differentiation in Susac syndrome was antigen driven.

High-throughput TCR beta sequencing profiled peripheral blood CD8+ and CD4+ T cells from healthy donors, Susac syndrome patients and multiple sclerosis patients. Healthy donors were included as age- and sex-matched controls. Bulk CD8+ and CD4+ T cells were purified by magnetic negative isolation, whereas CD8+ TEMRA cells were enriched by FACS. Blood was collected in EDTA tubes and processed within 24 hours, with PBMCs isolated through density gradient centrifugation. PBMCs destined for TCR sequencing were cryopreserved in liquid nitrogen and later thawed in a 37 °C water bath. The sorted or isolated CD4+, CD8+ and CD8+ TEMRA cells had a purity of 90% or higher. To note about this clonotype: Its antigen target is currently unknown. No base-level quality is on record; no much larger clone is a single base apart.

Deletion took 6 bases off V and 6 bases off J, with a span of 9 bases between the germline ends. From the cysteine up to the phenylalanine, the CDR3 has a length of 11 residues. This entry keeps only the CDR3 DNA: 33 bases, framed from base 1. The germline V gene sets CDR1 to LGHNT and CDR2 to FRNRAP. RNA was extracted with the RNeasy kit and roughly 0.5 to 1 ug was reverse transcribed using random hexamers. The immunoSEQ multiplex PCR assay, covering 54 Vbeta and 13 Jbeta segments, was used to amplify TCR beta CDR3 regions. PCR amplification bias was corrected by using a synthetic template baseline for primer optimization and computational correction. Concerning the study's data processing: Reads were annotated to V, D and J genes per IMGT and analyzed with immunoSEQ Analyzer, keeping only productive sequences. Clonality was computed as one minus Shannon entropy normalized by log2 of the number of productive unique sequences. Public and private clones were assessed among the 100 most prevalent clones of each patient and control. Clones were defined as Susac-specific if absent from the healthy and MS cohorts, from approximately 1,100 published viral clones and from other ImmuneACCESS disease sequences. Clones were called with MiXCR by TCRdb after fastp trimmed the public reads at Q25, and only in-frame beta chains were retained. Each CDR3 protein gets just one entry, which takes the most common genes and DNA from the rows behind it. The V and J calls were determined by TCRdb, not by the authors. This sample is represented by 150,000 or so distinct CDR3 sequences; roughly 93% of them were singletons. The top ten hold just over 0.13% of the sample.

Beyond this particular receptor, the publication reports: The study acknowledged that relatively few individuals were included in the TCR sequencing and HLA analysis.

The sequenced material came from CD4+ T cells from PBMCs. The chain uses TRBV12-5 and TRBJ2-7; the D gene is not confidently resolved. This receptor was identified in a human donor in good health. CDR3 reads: CASGTFTEQYF. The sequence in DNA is TGTGCTAGTGGGACTTTTACCGAGCAGTACTTC.